The text below deals with one TCR beta chain. TCRdb keeps only in-frame clones here, not all; method: immunoSEQ multiplex PCR. Of roughly 100,000 clones listed, roughly 87% are singletons. The data stem from a study of blood T cell repertoires in COVID-19. Between the trimmed V and J ends, which lost 0 bases and 5 bases, there was a span of 10 bases. This CDR3 is 14 amino acids long. CDR1 MDHEN and CDR2 SYDVKM come from the germline V gene. The gene calls are TRBV28 and TRBJ1-2, with TRBD1 as a possible D gene (6 bases). Sequencing used peripheral blood. This receptor was identified in a human donor in a cohort sampled during active COVID-19. CDR3 in amino acids: CASSLWAGEYGYTF. CDR3 sequence (DNA): TGTGCCAGCAGTTTATGGGCAGGGGAATATGGCTACACCTTC.